This TCR beta chain was obtained from a study of T cells in Graves' hyperthyroidism and ophthalmopathy. This clonotype appeared many times. RNA transcripts gave rise to amplified TCR beta CDR3 regions. TCR CDR3 regions were first amplified by RT-PCR with HTBI primers. Each CDR3 protein is one row after TCRdb ran MiXCR on the multiplex PCR reads. The sample records 500,000 to 700,000 distinct CDR3 sequences, over 15% being singletons. This CDR3 region has 13 residues. Germline CDR1 and CDR2: GTSNPN and SVGIG (reference sequence). The V end was cut by 4 bases, the J end by 2 bases, with 11 bases between.

This clonotype was obtained from a young woman with Graves' hyperthyroidism. Sequenced: blood. J is TRBJ1-2 and V is TRBV30; D possibly corresponds to TRBD1 (6 bases). This CDR3 is CAWTRGPNYGYTF. CDR3 sequence (DNA): TGTGCCTGGACCAGGGGACCCAACTATGGCTACACCTTC.